This passage covers 5 T cell receptor beta chains from one sample sequenced in a study of T cell changes during pregnancy in multiple sclerosis (dated by TCRdb to between 2018 and 2020). Libraries came from the immunoSEQ multiplex PCR assay. TCRdb took over this immuneACCESS table, retaining in-frame rearrangements with V and J assigned. Such tables are incomplete; in checked studies, under half of the missing clones stem from an unresolved V gene, and the remainder is unexplained. The sample includes 49,000 or so clones, with around 94% observed a single time. The ten largest clones represent around 0.35% of the sample. Material: CD4+ T cells from peripheral blood mononuclear cells, obtained in the second trimester of pregnancy. These receptor sequences come from a female donor in good health, enrolled as a control in a pregnancy study.

The chain links TRBV19 to TRBJ1-2, with a weak D call TRBD1 (6 bases). CDR1 LNHDA and CDR2 SQIVND come from the germline V gene (reference sequence). The CDR3 extends over 14 amino acids. The V and J ends lost 7 bases and 7 bases respectively, with 19 bases between them. This CDR3 reads CASINRRGASGYTF. The CDR3 DNA reads TGTGCCAGTATCAACCGTCGGGGGGCGAGTGGCTACACCTTC.

The chain recombines TRBV18 with TRBJ1-1; D is unresolved. CDR3 length: 15 amino acids. Germline lookup yields CDR1 KGHSH and CDR2 LQKENI. Deletions cut 2 bases from V and 4 bases from J, with 14 bases between. In DNA form, the CDR3 reads TGTGCCAGCTCACCATCGGCGGCGGTGAGCACTGAAGCTTTCTTT. This translates into CASSPSAAVSTEAFF.

The chain recombines TRBV7-6 with TRBJ1-2; 7 bases fit TRBD1. The CDR3 loop spans 14 amino acids. From germline, CDR1 is SGHVS and CDR2 FNYEAQ. The V and J ends lost 5 bases and 8 bases, in that order; junction bases with no gene match: 11. CDR3 sequence reads: CASSPTDRSYGYTF. The CDR3 DNA is TGTGCCAGCAGCCCAACGGACAGGTCCTACGGCTACACCTTC.

The chain combines TRBV5-5 with TRBJ1-2; the match to TRBD1 covers 9 bases. V was pared by 4 bases and J by 8 bases, with 6 bases of the junction left unmatched. This CDR3 comprises 13 residues. Germline CDR1 and CDR2: SGHKS and YYEKEE (reference sequence). In DNA form, the CDR3 reads TGTGCCAGCAGCCCAGGGACAGGGCGAGGCTACACCTTC. This sequence encodes CASSPGTGRGYTF. The full variable domain, in which reference TRBV5-5 and TRBJ1-2 provide the parts outside the CDR3, is DAGVTQSPTHLIKTRGQQVTLRCSPISGHKSVSWYQQVLGQGPQFIFQYYEKEERGRGNFPDRFSARQFPNYSSELNVNALLLGDSALYLCASSPGTGRGYTFGSGTRLTVV.

The V gene is TRBV4-2, the J gene TRBJ2-3; D gene ambiguous. CDR1 is LGHNA, CDR2 YNFKEQ, per germline. This CDR3 spans 16 amino acids. V dropped 0 bases and J dropped 1 base, with 11 bases sitting between them. CDR3 sequence: CASSQEARQRTDTQYF. The CDR3 nucleotides are TGTGCCAGCAGCCAAGAAGCCCGCCAACGCACAGATACGCAGTATTTT.